This passage covers 29 T cell receptor beta chains from one sample sequenced in a study of blood T cell repertoires in COVID-19. Profiling relied on immunoSEQ multiplex PCR, and the TCRdb table lists in-frame clones only, not all of them. Of approximately 210,000 clones detected, around 86% appear once; the ten largest clones hold 11%. The sample taken for sequencing was peripheral blood. The receptors stem from a man aged 50 or older with COVID-19, enrolled during active disease.

This clone was recorded only once. CDR3 DNA: TGTGCCAGCAGGAGGACAGGGAACAATGAGCAGTTCTTC. This sequence encodes CASRRTGNNEQFF. The rearrangement joins TRBV12-3 or TRBV12-4 to TRBJ2-1; 8 nucleotides match TRBD1. V lost 6 bases and J lost 5; bases outside the gene matches: 3. This CDR3 is 13 amino acids long.

This chain uses TRBV7-8 with TRBJ1-1; TRBD1 aligns across 8 bases. V trimming: 5 bases; J trimming: 8 bases; junction bases outside the gene matches: 7. This CDR3 is 13 amino acids long. The V gene's germline CDR1 is SGHVS and CDR2 FQNEAQ. As DNA, the CDR3 is TGTGCCAGCAGCCCAGACAGGGGACGGGAAGCTTTCTTT. It yields the protein CASSPDRGREAFF.

This clone has a handful of counts. The CDR3 is CASLDIAYGYTF. In nucleotides, the CDR3 is TGTGCCAGCCTGGACATTGCCTATGGCTACACCTTC. The chain links TRBV6-5 to TRBJ1-2, with D possibly matching TRBD1 (5 bases). Germline assignment: CDR1 MNHEY and CDR2 SVGAGI. The CDR3 runs to 12 residues. Trimming took off 8 bases at V and 4 bases at J, with 11 bases between the two ends.

The chain carries TRBV18 and TRBJ2-7; possibly TRBD2 for D (6 bases). The CDR3 has 12 amino acids. The V gene lost 3 bases and the J gene lost 6 bases, with 9 bases spanning the gap. From germline, CDR1 is KGHSH and CDR2 LQKENI. The CDR3 is CASSPDYTEQYF. As DNA, the CDR3 is TGTGCCAGCTCACCGGACTATACCGAGCAGTACTTC.

This clone was seen a few times. This chain connects TRBV28 to TRBJ2-7; TRBD2 agrees at 10 bases. Germline values: CDR1 MDHEN, CDR2 SYDVKM. The CDR3 spans 14 residues. With V trimmed by 5 bases and J by 2 bases, 3 bases remained unmatched. The CDR3 is CASSRTSGPYEQYF. CDR3 sequence (DNA): TGTGCCAGCAGTAGGACTAGCGGACCCTACGAGCAGTACTTC. Using reference TRBV28 and TRBJ2-7 for the parts outside the CDR3, the full variable domain is DVKVTQSSRYLVKRTGEKVFLECVQDMDHENMFWYRQDPGLGLRLIYFSYDVKMKEKGDIPEGYSVSREKKERFSLILESASTNQTSMYLCASSRTSGPYEQYFGPGTRLTVT.

The V gene is TRBV19, the J gene TRBJ2-2; 8 bases are shared with TRBD1. Germline-derived CDR1 and CDR2 are LNHDA and SQIVND (reference sequence). This CDR3 region has 17 residues. V lost 1 base and J lost 0; bases outside the gene matches: 4. CDR3 nucleotide sequence: TGTGCCAGTAGTATAGGAGGGACAGGTGCGAACACCGGGGAGCTGTTTTTT. Translating gives CASSIGGTGANTGELFF. Full variable domain (outside the CDR3, taken from reference TRBV19 and TRBJ2-2): DGGITQSPKYLFRKEGQNVTLSCEQNLNHDAMYWYRQDPGQGLRLIYYSQIVNDFQKGDIAEGYSVSREKKESFPLTVTSAQKNPTAFYLCASSIGGTGANTGELFFGEGSRLTVL.

The genes are TRBV4-2 and TRBJ2-7, with D maybe TRBD1 (6 bases). The CDR3 runs to 14 residues. The germline gives CDR1 LGHNA, CDR2 YNFKEQ. V dropped 6 bases and J dropped 2 bases, with 14 bases sitting between them. The CDR3 DNA reads as TGTGCCAGCAGTCCTCGGGACACGACCTACGAGCAGTACTTC. Its translation: CASSPRDTTYEQYF.

The chain uses TRBV4-1 and TRBJ2-5; 7 bases fit TRBD1. Unmatched junction bases numbered 10, after V lost 0 bases and J lost 0 bases. The CDR3 is made up of 18 amino acids. Germline V gene lookup returns CDR1 MGHRA and CDR2 YSYEKL. The CDR3 sequence is CASSQDRGDSENQETQYF. CDR3 DNA: TGCGCCAGCAGCCAAGATCGAGGGGACAGCGAAAACCAAGAGACCCAGTACTTC.

A single count supports this clone. The chain combines TRBV11-2 with TRBJ2-5, with D possibly being TRBD1 (5 bases). This CDR3 is 14 amino acids long. V was shortened by 0 bases and J by 5 bases, with 10 bases between the two germline ends. The germline gives CDR1 SGHAT, CDR2 FQNNGV. The CDR3, as DNA: TGTGCCAGCAGCTTAGATGGCAGGGTTGAGACCCAGTACTTC. Amino acids: CASSLDGRVETQYF.

V and J are TRBV7-2 and TRBJ1-1, with 7 bases matching TRBD1. Trimming at V came to 4 bases and at J to 0 bases, leaving 5 bases not matched to a gene. Germline-derived CDR1 and CDR2 are SGHTA and FQGNSA. The CDR3 is made up of 15 amino acids. The chain's CDR3 is CASSYRGSVNTEAFF. DNA of the CDR3: TGTGCCAGCAGCTACAGGGGTTCTGTGAACACTGAAGCTTTCTTT.

This rearrangement joins TRBV7-2 to TRBJ1-1; 8 bases map to TRBD1. CDR3 length: 15 residues. Trimming cost V 4 bases and J 2 bases; bases outside gene matches: 6. The germline CDR1 and CDR2 sequences are SGHTA and FQGNSA. CDR3 in amino acids: CASSSQGADNTEAFF. The CDR3 region has the DNA TGTGCCAGCAGCTCTCAGGGGGCGGACAACACTGAAGCTTTCTTT.

This sequence joins TRBV6-5 and TRBJ1-3; a possible D gene is TRBD1 (6 bases). V dropped 2 bases and J dropped 1 base, with 12 bases sitting between them. CDR1 MNHEY and CDR2 SVGAGI come from the germline V gene. The length of the CDR3 is 16 residues. Written as DNA, the CDR3 is TGTGCCAGCAGTTACAGCCAGGGGATATCTGGAAACACCATATATTTT. Translating it yields CASSYSQGISGNTIYF.

This chain connects TRBV3-1 (or the pseudogene TRBV3-2) to TRBJ2-7; 7 bases align to TRBD1. Germline trimming cut 3 bases from V and 2 bases from J; bases unmatched to any gene: 10. The CDR3 runs 16 residues. The germline CDR1 and CDR2 sequences are LGHDT and YNNKEL (reference sequence). CDR3 sequence (DNA): TGTGCCAGCAGCCACCAACAGGGGCCCGCTCCCTACGAGCAGTACTTC. It is translated as CASSHQQGPAPYEQYF.

The rearrangement links TRBV3-1 (or the pseudogene TRBV3-2) to TRBJ2-7; D possibly corresponds to TRBD2 (5 bases). V lost 0 bases and J lost 5, with 14 bases in between. Germline V gene lookup returns CDR1 LGHDT and CDR2 YNNKEL (reference sequence). The CDR3 covers 15 residues. CDR3 protein: CASSQDWHPGDEQYF. The CDR3 DNA reads TGTGCCAGCAGCCAAGATTGGCATCCCGGGGACGAGCAGTACTTC.

The chain couples TRBV7-3 to TRBJ2-2, with D possibly matching TRBD2 (5 bases). CDR1 SGHTA and CDR2 FQGTGA come from the germline V gene. This CDR3 is 14 amino acids long. The ends were cut back, 5 bases at V and 4 bases at J, with 11 bases in the middle. The CDR3 DNA is TGTGCCAGCAGCCCCGCGGGTGGCACCGGGGAGCTGTTTTTT. As protein: CASSPAGGTGELFF.

J is TRBJ1-1 and V is TRBV12-3 or TRBV12-4; no clear D gene. V was clipped by 0 bases and J by 7 bases, with 9 bases between them. The CDR3 runs to 13 residues. The chain's CDR3 is CASSLAVEGEAFF. Written as DNA, the CDR3 is TGTGCCAGCAGTTTAGCCGTTGAGGGTGAAGCTTTCTTT.

The rearrangement links TRBV2 to TRBJ2-5; D gene ambiguous. CDR3 length: 11 residues. Germline V gene data show CDR1 as SNHLY and CDR2 as FYNNEI. V dropped 1 base and J dropped 10 bases, with 7 bases sitting between them. This CDR3 reads CASSEEAFQYF. The CDR3 region has the DNA TGTGCCAGCAGTGAAGAAGCTTTCCAGTACTTC. Combining the CDR3 with reference TRBV2 and TRBJ2-5 gives the whole variable domain EPEVTQTPSHQVTQMGQEVILRCVPISNHLYFYWYRQILGQKVEFLVSFYNNEISEKSEIFDDQFSVERPDGSNFTLKIRSTKLEDSAMYFCASSEEAFQYFGPGTRLLVL.

The V gene is TRBV19, the J gene TRBJ2-1, with D maybe TRBD2 (5 bases). V lost 3 bases to trimming and J lost 8 bases, with 17 bases between them. Germline lookup yields CDR1 LNHDA and CDR2 SQIVND (reference sequence). The CDR3 length is 15 residues. CDR3: CASSIRSASTDEQFF. The CDR3 coding sequence is TGTGCCAGTAGTATTCGGTCGGCTAGCACAGATGAGCAGTTCTTC.

This clone was found once. The chain employs TRBV12-3 or TRBV12-4 and TRBJ2-1; D gene ambiguous. The CDR3 has 12 amino acids. V was shortened by 3 bases and J by 4 bases, with 4 bases between the two germline ends. The CDR3 protein is CASSLQYNEQFF. The CDR3 DNA sequence: TGTGCCAGCAGTTTGCAGTACAATGAGCAGTTCTTC.

This clone appeared a single time. V gene TRBV6-5 combines with J gene TRBJ2-1, with D tentatively TRBD2 (5 bases). From germline, CDR1 is MNHEY and CDR2 SVGAGI. CDR3 length equals 15 residues. V lost 6 bases to trimming and J lost 3 bases, with 15 bases between them. DNA for the CDR3: TGTGCCAGCAGGGTACTAGGACGTAACTACAATGAGCAGTTCTTC. This sequence encodes CASRVLGRNYNEQFF.

The genes are TRBV7-2 and TRBJ2-3; 11 bases fit TRBD2. Germline V gene sequence: CDR1 SGHTA, CDR2 FQGNSA. This CDR3 contains 15 residues. V lost 6 bases, J lost 5 bases, and 7 bases stayed unmatched. The CDR3 spells CASSPLAGGLDTQYF. The CDR3 bases are TGTGCCAGCAGTCCCTTAGCGGGGGGGTTAGATACGCAGTATTTT.

This chain joins TRBV19 and TRBJ2-1; 14 bases map to TRBD2. The CDR3 is 19 amino acids. CDR1 is LNHDA, CDR2 SQIVND, per germline (reference sequence). Trimming at V came to 3 bases and at J to 2 bases, leaving 9 bases not matched to a gene. CDR3 region: CASSMWGLAGVSPYNEQFF. As DNA, the CDR3 is TGTGCCAGTAGTATGTGGGGACTAGCGGGAGTGTCCCCCTACAATGAGCAGTTCTTC. The variable domain in full, completed from reference TRBV19 and TRBJ2-1, reads DGGITQSPKYLFRKEGQNVTLSCEQNLNHDAMYWYRQDPGQGLRLIYYSQIVNDFQKGDIAEGYSVSREKKESFPLTVTSAQKNPTAFYLCASSMWGLAGVSPYNEQFFGPGTRLTVL.

This clone was counted a single time. V is TRBV6-2 or TRBV6-3 and J is TRBJ2-2; TRBD2 matches at 10 bases. CDR3 length: 15 amino acids. Trimming at V came to 5 bases and at J to 3 bases, leaving 3 bases not matched to a gene. Looked up from germline, CDR1 is MNHEY and CDR2 is SVGEGT. In DNA, the CDR3 is TGTGCCAGCAGTCCGACTAGCGGGTACACCGGGGAGCTGTTTTTT. The encoded protein is CASSPTSGYTGELFF.

The V and J genes are TRBV28 and TRBJ2-2; 12 nucleotides align to TRBD1. Germline CDR1 and CDR2: MDHEN and SYDVKM. The CDR3 length is 16 residues. V dropped 4 bases and J dropped 4; count of bases not matched to a gene: 4. CDR3 amino acids: CASSSGTGGVTGELFF. CDR3 in DNA: TGTGCCAGCAGTTCCGGGACAGGGGGCGTCACCGGGGAGCTGTTTTTT.

About this clone: Other DNA sequences in this sample translate to the same CDR3. The rearrangement joins TRBV12-3 or TRBV12-4 to TRBJ2-7; the D gene is possibly TRBD2 (6 bases). This CDR3 comprises 12 residues. Trimming took 6 bases from V and 1 from J, leaving 7 bases between them. CDR3 bases: TGTGCCAGCAGCCGGGGGTCCTACGAGCAGTACTTC. It specifies CASSRGSYEQYF.

This chain links TRBV7-9 with TRBJ1-2; no firm D call. The CDR3 has 16 residues. Per the germline V gene, CDR1 is SEHNR and CDR2 is FQNEAQ (reference sequence). The V end was cut by 5 bases, the J end by 1 base, with 17 bases between. CDR3 in amino acids: CASSPRRSTGNYGYTF. The CDR3 DNA sequence: TGTGCCAGCAGCCCCCGGAGGTCGACGGGTAACTATGGCTACACCTTC.

The chain combines TRBV3-1 (or the pseudogene TRBV3-2) with TRBJ1-1; possible D gene TRBD1, 5 bases. In germline, CDR1 is LGHDT, CDR2 YNNKEL (reference sequence). V was cut by 8 bases and J by 2 bases, with 12 bases left in between. CDR3 size: 13 residues. The CDR3 spells CASGRQPNTEAFF. Written as DNA, the CDR3 is TGTGCCAGCGGTAGACAGCCCAACACTGAAGCTTTCTTT.

The chain employs TRBV19 and TRBJ1-2; 7 bases match TRBD1. Germline-derived CDR1 and CDR2 are LNHDA and SQIVND (reference sequence). Trimming cost V 6 bases and J 7 bases; bases outside gene matches: 8. The CDR3 is 13 amino acids. This chain's CDR3 is CASRLPGQPGYTF. The CDR3 DNA sequence: TGTGCCAGTAGGCTTCCGGGACAGCCTGGCTACACCTTC.

The chain joins TRBV11-3 to TRBJ2-3; 8 bases align to TRBD2. Germline assignment: CDR1 SGHNT and CDR2 YENEEA. Unmatched junction bases numbered 6, after V lost 5 bases and J lost 5 bases. The CDR3 has 14 residues. The CDR3 is CASSPGLAEDTQYF. The CDR3 DNA reads as TGTGCCAGCAGCCCCGGACTAGCTGAAGATACGCAGTATTTT.